A single sample is the source of the 23 T cell receptor beta chains below, sequenced in a study of blood T cell repertoires in COVID-19. Profiled with immunoSEQ multiplex PCR; TCRdb holds only in-frame clones, not every one. The sample records about 190,000 clones, about three quarters being singletons. Sequencing input: peripheral blood. The receptors derive from a woman in her seventies with acute or convalescent COVID-19.

The chain recombines TRBV30 with TRBJ2-7; TRBD2 might be the D (6 bases). Germline CDR1 and CDR2: GTSNPN and SVGIG (reference sequence). The CDR3 totals 13 residues. V dropped 5 bases and J dropped 0 bases, with 11 bases sitting between them. The CDR3 DNA reads TGTGCCTGGGGTCGGGACTCCTCCTACGAGCAGTACTTC. Translation: CAWGRDSSYEQYF.

The rearrangement links TRBV30 to TRBJ1-4, with D hard to call. CDR3 length equals 12 residues. Germline lookup yields CDR1 GTSNPN and CDR2 SVGIG (reference sequence). The V end was cut by 1 base, the J end by 13 bases, with 13 bases between. The CDR3 protein is CAWSAQRSRLFF. The CDR3, as DNA: TGTGCCTGGAGTGCTCAAAGGAGTCGACTGTTTTTT.

Only a few counts were recorded for this clone. The chain recombines TRBV27 with TRBJ2-7; D remains unclear. Trimming shortened V by 1 base and J by 5 bases, and 6 bases separated the two germline ends. The CDR3 is made up of 12 amino acids. The germline V gene encodes CDR1 MNHEY and CDR2 SMNVEV (reference sequence). The CDR3: CASSLFPNEQYF. DNA for the CDR3: TGTGCCAGCAGTTTATTCCCCAACGAGCAGTACTTC.

CDR3 residues: CASSLGDTLNYGYTF. The DNA for the CDR3 is TGCGCCAGCAGCTTGGGAGACACCCTTAACTATGGCTACACCTTC. The genes are TRBV5-1 and TRBJ1-2, with D hard to call. This CDR3 contains 15 residues. V gave up 0 bases and J gave up 1 base, with 10 bases separating them. The germline V gene encodes CDR1 SGHRS and CDR2 YFSETQ. Full variable domain (outside the CDR3, taken from reference TRBV5-1 and TRBJ1-2): KAGVTQTPRYLIKTRGQQVTLSCSPISGHRSVSWYQQTPGQGLQFLFEYFSETQRNKGNFPGRFSGRQFSNSRSEMNVSTLELGDSALYLCASSLGDTLNYGYTFGSGTRLTVV.

The V call is TRBV11-2, the J call TRBJ2-1; D perhaps matches TRBD2 (6 bases). The CDR3 loop spans 12 amino acids. Germline loops: CDR1 SGHAT, CDR2 FQNNGV. V was trimmed by 5 bases and J by 10 bases, leaving 12 bases between them. In DNA, the CDR3 is TGTGCCAGCAGCCCACTAGCTCGAGAGCAGTTCTTC. Its protein is CASSPLAREQFF. The whole variable domain, remainder taken from reference TRBV11-2 and TRBJ2-1, is EAGVAQSPRYKIIEKRQSVAFWCNPISGHATLYWYQQILGQGPKLLIQFQNNGVVDDSQLPKDRFSAERLKGVDSTLKIQPAKLEDSAVYLCASSPLAREQFFGPGTRLTVL.

V usage is TRBV29-1 and J usage is TRBJ2-7; 10 bases are shared with TRBD2. The CDR3 totals 15 residues. J gave up 3 bases and V 5 bases, and 10 bases lay outside the gene matches. The germline V gene encodes CDR1 SQVTM and CDR2 ANQGSEA. In nucleotides, the CDR3 is TGCAGCGTTCCGACCGATCCTAGCGGGAGCTACGAGCAGTACTTC. Residues: CSVPTDPSGSYEQYF.

The DNA for the CDR3 is TGTGCCAGCAGCCCCCCCGGGGAGGGGTTCAATGAGCAGTTCTTC. Amino acids: CASSPPGEGFNEQFF. This rearrangement joins TRBV7-2 to TRBJ2-1, with TRBD2 matching 7 bases. V shed 5 bases and J 6 bases; nucleotides not matched to a gene: 10. This CDR3 contains 15 residues. Germline values: CDR1 SGHTA, CDR2 FQGNSA. Drawing the rest from reference TRBV7-2 and TRBJ2-1, the complete variable domain is GAGVSQSPSNKVTEKGKDVELRCDPISGHTALYWYRQSLGQGLEFLIYFQGNSAPDKSGLPSDRFSAERTGGSVSTLTIQRTQQEDSAVYLCASSPPGEGFNEQFFGPGTRLTVL.

The chain combines TRBV9 with TRBJ2-7, with 7 nucleotides matching TRBD1. Germline V gene sequence: CDR1 SGDLS, CDR2 YYNGEE. V lost 3 bases to trimming and J lost 6 bases; unmatched junction nucleotides: 12. The CDR3 is 15 amino acids. This CDR3 reads CASSAISSPGGEQYF. The DNA of the CDR3 is TGTGCCAGCAGCGCAATCTCCTCTCCAGGGGGCGAGCAGTACTTC.

The chain combines TRBV2 with TRBJ2-1; maybe TRBD2 (6 bases). CDR1 is SNHLY and CDR2 is FYNNEI in the germline V gene. V lost 5 bases to trimming and J lost 8 bases, with 19 bases between them. The CDR3 has 15 residues. In nucleotides, the CDR3 is TGTGCCAGCAGTCCAACAACCGGGACTTATGATGAGCAGTTCTTC. This encodes CASSPTTGTYDEQFF.

The rearrangement uses TRBV7-8 and TRBJ2-2, with D maybe TRBD1 (5 bases). CDR3 size: 17 residues. CDR1 and CDR2 (germline): SGHVS, FQNEAQ. The germline V and J ends were trimmed by 0 bases and 0 bases, with 11 bases remaining between them. Written as DNA, the CDR3 is TGTGCCAGCAGCTTAGCGGGTTGGGGCGCGAACACCGGGGAGCTGTTTTTT. Amino acid sequence: CASSLAGWGANTGELFF. The whole variable domain, filled in from reference TRBV7-8 and TRBJ2-2, reads GAGVSQSPRYKVAKRGQDVALRCDPISGHVSLFWYQQALGQGPEFLTYFQNEAQLDKSGLPSDRFFAERPEGSVSTLKIQRTQQEDSAVYLCASSLAGWGANTGELFFGEGSRLTVL.

This sequence joins TRBV3-1 (or the pseudogene TRBV3-2) and TRBJ1-1; D perhaps matches TRBD1 (6 bases). The ends were cut back, 2 bases at V and 1 base at J, with 17 bases in the middle. This CDR3 is 17 amino acids long. The germline gives CDR1 LGHDT, CDR2 YNNKEL (reference sequence). The CDR3 reads CASSQTYNTGTNTEAFF. The CDR3, as DNA: TGTGCCAGCAGCCAAACTTATAATACAGGGACGAACACTGAAGCTTTCTTT.

The chain combines TRBV24-1 with TRBJ2-5, with 7 bases that match TRBD2. The trim removed 2 bases at V and 3 bases at J, leaving 5 bases unmatched. Germline V gene data show CDR1 as KGHDR and CDR2 as SFDVKD. The length of the CDR3 is 15 residues. CDR3 sequence (DNA): TGTGCCACCAGTGATTCAGCGGGAAAGAAAGAGACCCAGTACTTC. Translating gives CATSDSAGKKETQYF.

The chain has TRBV15 and TRBJ1-1; TRBD1 matches 8 bases. V trimming: 5 bases; J trimming: 7 bases; junction bases outside the gene matches: 3. This CDR3 has 12 amino acids. The germline gives CDR1 LNHNV, CDR2 YYDKDF (reference sequence). The CDR3 reads CATSGTGGEAFF. In DNA form, the CDR3 reads TGTGCCACCAGCGGAACAGGGGGTGAAGCTTTCTTT.

The V call is TRBV14, the J call TRBJ1-2, with 8 nucleotides matching TRBD1. Looked up from germline, CDR1 is SGHDN and CDR2 is FVKESK. V shed 3 bases, J shed 4 bases, and the junction held 4 bases outside the gene matches. The CDR3 spans 14 residues. Here the CDR3 reads CASSHGTGFYGYTF. CDR3 bases: TGTGCCAGCAGCCACGGGACAGGCTTCTATGGCTACACCTTC.

The V call is TRBV6-5, the J call TRBJ1-1; unclear D gene. Germline assignment: CDR1 MNHEY and CDR2 SVGAGI. The V end was cut by 6 bases, the J end by 1 base, with 12 bases between. The CDR3 spans 14 residues. The CDR3 loop is CASSRGVENTEAFF. CDR3 coding DNA: TGTGCCAGCAGCCGCGGAGTGGAGAACACTGAAGCTTTCTTT.

Only a few counts were recorded for this clone. J is TRBJ2-1 and V is TRBV6-4; TRBD1 is a possible D gene (6 bases). The CDR3 has 14 amino acids. Germline V gene lookup returns CDR1 MRHNA and CDR2 SNTAGT. Trimming cost V 2 bases and J 5 bases, with 10 bases left between them. In DNA form, the CDR3 reads TGTGCCAGCAGTGACAATTCAGGGGACAATGAGCAGTTCTTC. It codes for CASSDNSGDNEQFF.

V usage is TRBV10-3 and J usage is TRBJ1-2, with D possibly TRBD1 on 6 matching bases. CDR3 length: 14 amino acids. V lost 5 bases to trimming and J lost 0 bases, with 10 bases between them. CDR1 and CDR2 from the germline V gene are ENHRY and SYGVKD. Here the CDR3 DNA reads TGTGCCATCAGTCAGGGGACTACTAACTATGGCTACACCTTC. Translated, it gives CAISQGTTNYGYTF.

The sample holds a few counts of this clone. This rearrangement joins TRBV21-1 to TRBJ2-5; TRBD1, the table's D call, was not compared with the DNA. TRBV21-1 is listed as a pseudogene. The CDR3 runs to 15 residues. The CDR3 region is CASSAVRTHQETQYF. CDR3 nucleotides: TGTGCCAGCAGCGCCGTTAGGACACACCAAGAGACCCAGTACTTC.

The chain combines TRBV7-2 with TRBJ2-7, with 7 bases fitting TRBD2. Germline V gives CDR1 SGHTA, CDR2 FQGNSA. The V segment lost 1 base and the J segment 5 bases; nucleotides outside the gene matches: 5. CDR3 length: 14 amino acids. The CDR3 nucleotides are TGTGCCAGCAGCTTAGGACTAGCCTCAGACGAGCAGTACTTC. It is translated as CASSLGLASDEQYF. The complete variable domain, with remaining parts taken from reference TRBV7-2 and TRBJ2-7, reads GAGVSQSPSNKVTEKGKDVELRCDPISGHTALYWYRQSLGQGLEFLIYFQGNSAPDKSGLPSDRFSAERTGGSVSTLTIQRTQQEDSAVYLCASSLGLASDEQYFGPGTRLTVT.

This chain links TRBV9 with TRBJ1-4; 7 bases are shared with TRBD1. V gave up 4 bases and J gave up 3 bases; unmatched junction bases: 24. Germline loops: CDR1 SGDLS, CDR2 YYNGEE. The CDR3 sequence is 21 residues long. CDR3 region: CASSPNPTGWYSHGSNEKLFF. DNA of the CDR3: TGTGCCAGCAGCCCTAACCCGACAGGGTGGTACAGTCATGGGTCTAATGAAAAACTGTTTTTT.

This chain links TRBV19 with TRBJ2-3; D possibly corresponds to TRBD1 (6 bases). Trimming left V 3 bases short and J 0 bases short, with 13 bases between. There are 16 residues in the CDR3. Germline V gene lookup returns CDR1 LNHDA and CDR2 SQIVND (reference sequence). Here the CDR3 DNA reads TGTGCCAGTAGTATCGGCACAGGGTCTAGCACAGATACGCAGTATTTT. Its protein is CASSIGTGSSTDTQYF.

In its sample, this clone was seen once. The V and J genes are TRBV19 and TRBJ2-2; D is uncertain. Trimming removed 7 bases at V and 6 bases at J, with 18 bases between. The CDR3 covers 15 residues. Germline CDR1 is LNHDA and CDR2 is SQIVND (reference sequence). The CDR3 spells CASTPSRLLSGELFF. CDR3 nucleotide sequence: TGTGCCAGTACCCCAAGCCGATTACTGTCCGGGGAGCTGTTTTTT.

This clone was seen a few times. J is TRBJ2-1 and V is TRBV28; 9 nucleotides agree with TRBD1. In germline, CDR1 is MDHEN, CDR2 SYDVKM. Trimming cost V 3 bases and J 7 bases; bases outside gene matches: 7. The CDR3 is 15 residues long. The CDR3 DNA sequence: TGTGCCAGCAGTTTTTTGGGACAGGGTATTAATGAGCAGTTCTTC. It codes for CASSFLGQGINEQFF.